These T cell receptor beta chains were read from a single sample in a study of blood T cell repertoires in COVID-19. Here immunoSEQ multiplex PCR was the method, and the copy in TCRdb shows in-frame clones only, minus some. This sample has more than 95,000 clones, with roughly 79% found just once. Sequencing was performed on peripheral blood. The source is a man aged 80 or over with acute or convalescent COVID-19. Each CDR3 is given with its conserved first and last residue.

>TRBV10-3|15|TRBJ2-2
CAISGKTGNTGELFF
>TRBV4-1|14|TRBJ2-1
CASSQDVAGNEQFF
>TRBV19|14|TRBJ1-2
CASRGQGANYGYTF
>TRBV7-9|15|TRBJ2-7
CASSLGTSGFYEQYF
>TRBV6-6|12|TRBJ2-3
CASREGTDTQYF
>TRBV28|16|TRBJ1-2
CASERDTIPSAYGYTF
>TRBV4-1|16|TRBJ1-5
CASSQDGGWANQPQHF
>TRBV7-9|14|TRBJ2-7
CASSRSSEGGEQYF
>TRBV30|15|TRBJ2-5
CACFLREQEGETQYF
>TRBV12-5|14|TRBJ1-2
CASGQTGWYYGYTF
>TRBV19|16|TRBJ1-1
CASQRMAPGGNTEAFF
>TRBV2|12|TRBJ1-1
CASSTGEAEAFF
>TRBV20-1|13|TRBJ1-2
CSANDISGYGYTF